The 30 T cell receptor beta chains below all came from one sample that was sequenced in a study of vaccination and CD4 T cells after COVID-19. These receptors have no known antigen. Treatment specified: roughly 10-day PBMC culture with coronavirus spike peptide pools or control peptides (ViraFEST assay). Researchers used the Oncomine TCR Beta short-read assay to sequence DNA from cultured CD4+ T cells. TCRdb re-called the PCR reads with MiXCR, one entry per CDR3 protein. The sample contains approximately 21,000 distinct CDR3 sequences, approximately 57% of which appear only once. The specimen was CD4+ T cells from blood, cultured in vitro, collected after SARS-CoV-2 vaccination. The receptors were sampled from a human donor who received a COVID-19 vaccine.

J is TRBJ1-4 and V is TRBV7-9; D not resolved. V was shortened by 6 bases and J by 0 bases, with 20 bases between the two germline ends. Looked up from germline, CDR1 is SEHNR and CDR2 is FQNEAQ (reference sequence). The CDR3 loop spans 18 amino acids. The CDR3 region has the DNA TGTGCCAGCAGTTTAAGGGCAGCGAGGGTGTCAACTAATGAAAAACTGTTTTTT. Amino acid sequence: CASSLRAARVSTNEKLFF.

There are a few counts of this clonotype. This chain uses TRBV20-1 with TRBJ2-3; 7 nucleotides line up with TRBD1. The CDR3 has 15 residues. Germline V CDR1 and CDR2: DFQATT, SNEGSKA (reference sequence). V gave up 6 bases and J gave up 0 bases; unmatched junction bases: 9. CDR3 DNA: TGCAGTGCCGATCCAGGGGACAGAAGCACAGATACGCAGTATTTT. Protein sequence: CSADPGDRSTDTQYF.

This clonotype showed up just a few times. The chain uses TRBV24-1 and TRBJ2-1; TRBD1 might be the D (6 bases). V shed 4 bases and J shed 2 bases, with 14 bases lying between them. From germline, CDR1 is KGHDR and CDR2 SFDVKD. The CDR3 length is 16 residues. The CDR3 sequence: CATSDRDKGTYNEQFF. In DNA, the CDR3 is TGTGCCACCAGTGACCGGGACAAGGGGACCTACAATGAGCAGTTCTTC.

The V and J genes are TRBV15 and TRBJ2-5; the match to TRBD1 covers 10 bases. Germline V gene lookup returns CDR1 LNHNV and CDR2 YYDKDF (reference sequence). This CDR3 has 14 amino acids. V trimming: 1 base; J trimming: 4 bases; junction bases outside the gene matches: 0. CDR3 amino acids: CATSRGQGAETQYF. As DNA, the CDR3 is TGTGCCACCAGCAGAGGACAGGGGGCAGAGACCCAGTACTTC.

J is TRBJ1-1 and V is TRBV2; TRBD1 agrees at 7 bases. CDR1 and CDR2 (germline): SNHLY, FYNNEI. The J segment lost 6 bases and the V segment lost 6 bases, leaving 7 bases of the junction unmatched. This CDR3 spans 13 amino acids. As DNA, the CDR3 is TGTGCCAGCAGCCGACAGGGAACAGCTGAAGCTTTCTTT. It codes for CASSRQGTAEAFF.

The gene calls are TRBV12-3 or TRBV12-4 and TRBJ1-2, with 8 bases matching TRBD1. Losses at the gene ends were 8 bases for V and 7 bases for J; bases not matched to a gene: 9. The CDR3 is 13 residues long. Here the CDR3 reads CASCQDRAGGYTF. The CDR3 DNA sequence: TGTGCCAGCTGCCAGGACAGGGCAGGTGGCTACACCTTC.

The V and J genes are TRBV19 and TRBJ1-5, with no clear D. CDR3 length: 15 residues. V was pared by 7 bases and J by 1 base, with 14 bases between. CDR1 and CDR2 from the germline V gene are LNHDA and SQIVND (reference sequence). Here the CDR3 DNA reads TGTGCCAGTAAAAACGAGGAACACAGCAATCAGCCCCAGCATTTT. Translated, it gives CASKNEEHSNQPQHF. The variable domain in full, with the rest retrieved from reference TRBV19 and TRBJ1-5, is DGGITQSPKYLFRKEGQNVTLSCEQNLNHDAMYWYRQDPGQGLRLIYYSQIVNDFQKGDIAEGYSVSREKKESFPLTVTSAQKNPTAFYLCASKNEEHSNQPQHFGDGTRLSIL.

The chain employs TRBV15 and TRBJ1-2; D gene uncertain. With 0 bases removed from V and 4 bases from J, the gap between germline ends came to 9 bases. CDR3 length: 14 residues. Germline CDR1 reads LNHNV; CDR2 reads YYDKDF (reference sequence). CDR3: CATSRDRQSYGYTF. The CDR3 coding sequence is TGTGCCACCAGCAGAGATCGCCAGAGCTATGGCTACACCTTC.

The V call is TRBV20-1, the J call TRBJ1-6; D remains unclear. CDR1 and CDR2 (germline): DFQATT, SNEGSKA (reference sequence). V dropped 5 bases and J dropped 9 bases, with 17 bases sitting between them. The CDR3 is 14 amino acids. The CDR3: CSAPLGRPGSPLHF. For the CDR3, the DNA is TGCAGTGCTCCACTGGGCCGCCCCGGTTCACCCCTCCACTTT.

The rearrangement uses TRBV10-3 and TRBJ2-7; D gene ambiguous. This CDR3 has 13 amino acids. Germline CDR1 and CDR2: ENHRY and SYGVKD. V was shortened by 5 bases and J by 3 bases, with 11 bases between the two germline ends. Written as DNA, the CDR3 is TGTGCCATCAGTACGGCAAAAGACTACGAGCAGTACTTC. Encoded protein: CAISTAKDYEQYF.

The rearrangement joins TRBV20-1 to TRBJ2-3; 9 bases agree with TRBD2. Germline V lookup: CDR1 DFQATT, CDR2 SNEGSKA (reference sequence). V shed 0 bases, J shed 2 bases, and the junction held 6 bases outside the gene matches. The CDR3 extends over 16 amino acids. The CDR3 region is CSARDLAGSFTDTQYF. DNA for the CDR3: TGCAGTGCTAGAGATCTAGCGGGGAGCTTCACAGATACGCAGTATTTT.

The chain recombines TRBV12-3 or TRBV12-4 with TRBJ2-7; D gene unclear. V was cut by 4 bases and J by 0 bases, with 10 bases left in between. CDR3 length: 14 amino acids. Here the CDR3 DNA reads TGTGCCAGCAGTTCAGACCAGACCTCCTACGAGCAGTACTTC. It specifies CASSSDQTSYEQYF.

V and J are TRBV10-3 and TRBJ2-2, with TRBD2 matching 10 bases. Germline lookup yields CDR1 ENHRY and CDR2 SYGVKD. V lost 6 bases, J lost 0 bases, and 4 bases stayed unmatched. The CDR3 spans 16 residues. This CDR3 is CAISRTSGSNTGELFF. The CDR3 coding sequence is TGTGCCATCAGCAGGACTAGCGGCTCGAACACCGGGGAGCTGTTTTTT.

The V and J genes are TRBV7-2 and TRBJ2-7; D is perhaps TRBD1 (5 bases). Trimming removed 5 bases at V and 3 bases at J, with 11 bases between. Germline V gene sequence: CDR1 SGHTA, CDR2 FQGNSA. The CDR3 spans 13 residues. CDR3 sequence: CASSAQVFYEQYF. CDR3 nucleotide sequence: TGTGCCAGCAGCGCACAGGTGTTCTACGAGCAGTACTTC.

This rearrangement joins TRBV10-1 to TRBJ2-3, with TRBD2 matching over 8 bases. After removal of 4 bases from V and 6 bases from J, the junction contained 12 bases not matched to a gene. Germline V gene sequence: CDR1 WNHNN, CDR2 SYGVQD (reference sequence). The CDR3 has 16 residues. The CDR3, as DNA: TGCGCCAGCAGTGGCTTTAGAGGACTAGCATCCGATACGCAGTATTTT. Translating gives CASSGFRGLASDTQYF.

This chain joins TRBV20-1 and TRBJ2-2, with 9 nucleotides matching TRBD1. The CDR3 spans 14 residues. J gave up 7 bases and V 3 bases, and 6 bases lay outside the gene matches. Germline V lookup: CDR1 DFQATT, CDR2 SNEGSKA (reference sequence). CDR3 sequence: CSARGTGRIGELFF. The CDR3 region has the DNA TGCAGTGCTAGGGGGACAGGGAGGATCGGGGAGCTGTTTTTT.

This sequence joins TRBV30 and TRBJ1-5, with a tentative D call TRBD1 (6 bases). V was shortened by 7 bases and J by 4 bases, with 14 bases between the two germline ends. Looked up from germline, CDR1 is GTSNPN and CDR2 is SVGIG (reference sequence). The CDR3 contains 13 residues. The CDR3 here is CAFGRQGNQPQHF. The CDR3 bases are TGTGCCTTCGGCAGGCAGGGGAATCAGCCCCAGCATTTT. Variable domain in full (rest from reference TRBV30 and TRBJ1-5): SQTIHQWPATLVQPVGSPLSLECTVEGTSNPNLYWYRQAAGRGLQLLFYSVGIGQISSEVPQNLSASRPQDRQFILSSKKLLLSDSGFYLCAFGRQGNQPQHFGDGTRLSIL.

The gene calls are TRBV19 and TRBJ1-2, with D unresolved. The germline gives CDR1 LNHDA, CDR2 SQIVND (reference sequence). The CDR3 is 13 amino acids. Trimming removed 8 bases from V and 1 base from J, with 11 bases in between. The CDR3 loop is CASLDPRNYGYTF. The CDR3 coding sequence is TGTGCCAGTTTGGACCCGCGTAACTATGGCTACACCTTC. Full variable domain (outside the CDR3, taken from reference TRBV19 and TRBJ1-2): DGGITQSPKYLFRKEGQNVTLSCEQNLNHDAMYWYRQDPGQGLRLIYYSQIVNDFQKGDIAEGYSVSREKKESFPLTVTSAQKNPTAFYLCASLDPRNYGYTFGSGTRLTVV.

This clonotype was detected only a few times. The rearrangement joins TRBV7-9 to TRBJ2-1; D remains unclear. This CDR3 is 16 amino acids long. Per the germline V gene, CDR1 is SEHNR and CDR2 is FQNEAQ (reference sequence). The V gene lost 5 bases and the J gene lost 3 bases, with 17 bases spanning the gap. The CDR3 DNA sequence: TGTGCCAGCAGCCCCCAGCCCCGGTTCGACTACAATGAGCAGTTCTTC. Encoded protein: CASSPQPRFDYNEQFF. The variable domain in full, completed from reference TRBV7-9 and TRBJ2-1, reads DTGVSQNPRHKITKRGQNVTFRCDPISEHNRLYWYRQTLGQGPEFLTYFQNEAQLEKSRLLSDRFSAERPKGSFSTLEIQRTEQGDSAMYLCASSPQPRFDYNEQFFGPGTRLTVL.

The chain uses TRBV27 and TRBJ2-7, with TRBD1 as a possible D gene (5 bases). Germline lookup yields CDR1 MNHEY and CDR2 SMNVEV (reference sequence). The CDR3 is 14 residues long. V was cut by 0 bases and J by 2 bases, with 8 bases left in between. The CDR3 region is CASSLSVGAYEQYF. CDR3 DNA sequence: TGTGCCAGCAGTTTATCGGTAGGGGCCTACGAGCAGTACTTC.

The chain links TRBV20-1 to TRBJ1-6; weak D call: TRBD1 (6 bases). Germline V gives CDR1 DFQATT, CDR2 SNEGSKA (reference sequence). CDR3 length: 16 residues. Trimming shortened V by 5 bases and J by 4 bases, and 18 bases separated the two germline ends. The CDR3 nucleotides read TGCAGTGCTGGAGCTACGGGGGGCGGATATAATTCACCCCTCCACTTT. Protein sequence: CSAGATGGGYNSPLHF.

The chain couples TRBV7-9 to TRBJ1-1, with D hard to call. The germline gives CDR1 SEHNR, CDR2 FQNEAQ (reference sequence). Trimming stripped 1 base from V and 0 bases from J, with 0 bases between. The CDR3 spans 12 residues. In nucleotides, the CDR3 is TGTGCCAGCAGCTTAGTGAACACTGAAGCTTTCTTT. Its protein product is CASSLVNTEAFF.

The rearrangement joins TRBV5-4 to TRBJ2-1; D gene unclear. Germline V gene sequence: CDR1 SGHNT, CDR2 YYREEE (reference sequence). The CDR3 totals 12 residues. V lost 5 bases and J lost 5, with 8 bases in between. The CDR3 sequence is CASSRTDNEQFF. The CDR3 DNA is TGTGCCAGCAGTAGGACGGACAATGAGCAGTTCTTC.

The CDR3 reads CSAREQGAFDEQYF. In DNA, the CDR3 is TGCAGTGCTAGGGAACAGGGGGCGTTTGACGAGCAGTACTTC. This chain connects TRBV20-1 to TRBJ2-7; 9 bases are a match to TRBD1. Unmatched junction bases numbered 8, after V lost 3 bases and J lost 5 bases. The CDR3 extends over 14 amino acids. Germline V gene lookup returns CDR1 DFQATT and CDR2 SNEGSKA (reference sequence).

This clonotype was detected a few times. This chain joins TRBV20-1 and TRBJ2-5, with no clear D. This CDR3 contains 18 residues. V lost 1 base and J lost 3, with 24 bases in between. Germline CDR1 DFQATT, CDR2 SNEGSKA (reference sequence). CDR3 residues: CSARVPGLWGGPKETQYF. The DNA of the CDR3 is TGCAGTGCTAGAGTCCCTGGATTGTGGGGTGGCCCCAAAGAGACCCAGTACTTC.

The chain employs TRBV2 and TRBJ2-5, with D perhaps TRBD2 (7 bases). The germline CDR1 and CDR2 sequences are SNHLY and FYNNEI. The CDR3 consists of 12 residues. Between the trimmed V and J ends, which lost 9 bases and 5 bases, there was a span of 13 bases. CDR3 nucleotides: TGTGCCAGTTGGGGGGGCACGGAGACCCAGTACTTC. It translates to CASWGGTETQYF.

V is TRBV2 and J is TRBJ1-6; the match to TRBD1 covers 9 bases. Germline CDR1 reads SNHLY; CDR2 reads FYNNEI. This CDR3 has 15 amino acids. V trimming: 5 bases; J trimming: 9 bases; junction bases outside the gene matches: 8. CDR3 in amino acids: CASSFKTGGGSPLHF. CDR3 nucleotides: TGTGCCAGCAGTTTTAAGACAGGGGGTGGTTCACCCCTCCACTTT.

The genes are TRBV7-2 and TRBJ1-5, with TRBD1 matching over 7 bases. V was clipped by 5 bases and J by 1 base; unmatched bases: 5. Germline V gives CDR1 SGHTA, CDR2 FQGNSA. The CDR3 has 15 residues. CDR3 in DNA: TGTGCCAGCAGCGATGGGACAGTAAGCAATCAGCCCCAGCATTTT. Amino acids: CASSDGTVSNQPQHF.

The chain combines TRBV4-1 with TRBJ2-5, with TRBD2 identical over 11 bases. V lost 6 bases, J lost 5 bases, and 8 bases stayed unmatched. The CDR3 length is 15 residues. Per germline, CDR1 MGHRA and CDR2 YSYEKL. CDR3 nucleotide sequence: TGCGCCAGCAGGCTTAGCGGGGGGGCGGGGGAGACCCAGTACTTC. Its protein product is CASRLSGGAGETQYF.

The V and J genes are TRBV20-1 and TRBJ2-5; 7 positions match TRBD1. The length of the CDR3 is 14 residues. The germline V gene has CDR1 DFQATT and CDR2 SNEGSKA (reference sequence). Unmatched junction bases numbered 3, after V lost 1 base and J lost 1 base. The CDR3 protein is CSARGRTGQETQYF. The CDR3 DNA sequence: TGCAGTGCTAGAGGACGGACAGGCCAAGAGACCCAGTACTTC.